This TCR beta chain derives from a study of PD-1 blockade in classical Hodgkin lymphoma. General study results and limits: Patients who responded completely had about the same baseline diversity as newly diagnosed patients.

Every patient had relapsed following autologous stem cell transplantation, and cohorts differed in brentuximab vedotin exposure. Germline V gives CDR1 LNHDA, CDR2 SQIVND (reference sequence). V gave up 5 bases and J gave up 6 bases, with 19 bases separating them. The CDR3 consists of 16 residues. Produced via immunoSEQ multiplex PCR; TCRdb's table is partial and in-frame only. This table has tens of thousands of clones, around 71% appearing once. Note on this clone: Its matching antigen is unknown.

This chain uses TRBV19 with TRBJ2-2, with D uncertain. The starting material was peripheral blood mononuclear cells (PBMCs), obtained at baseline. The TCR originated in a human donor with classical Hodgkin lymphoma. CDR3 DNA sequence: TGTGCCAGTAGTGACCTTGATTCTCGGGCCTCCGGGGAGCTGTTTTTT. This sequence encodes CASSDLDSRASGELFF.